The rows below give T cell receptor beta chains drawn from one sample of a study of identical twins. TCRdb recomputed calls from the 5' RACE reads with MiXCR, one row per CDR3 protein. Of about 520,000 distinct CDR3 sequences listed, roughly a fifth were seen once; the top ten hold 0.91%. The same specimen was also included in a second study, on T cells expressing NK-cell markers.

The specimen sequenced was CD4+ T cells sorted from blood. Receptors originate from a woman aged 18-29 years in good health. Each CDR3 is given without its conserved first and last residue. The order of the fields is J gene, V gene, CDR3 protein.

j_gene: TRBJ2-1
v_gene: TRBV7-9
CDR3aa: ASSLDQGAREQF

j_gene: TRBJ1-1
v_gene: TRBV5-4
CDR3aa: ASSLPETVNTEAF

j_gene: TRBJ1-1
v_gene: TRBV3-1
CDR3aa: ASSQPGLNTEAF

j_gene: TRBJ1-1
v_gene: TRBV6-1
CDR3aa: ASSPGQSRGNTEAF

j_gene: TRBJ2-1
v_gene: TRBV7-2
CDR3aa: ASSLLAGSGTYNEQF

j_gene: TRBJ2-5
v_gene: TRBV20-1
CDR3aa: SAPRGSGAPQETQY

j_gene: TRBJ2-4
v_gene: TRBV20-1
CDR3aa: SLARDRNIQY

j_gene: TRBJ2-7
v_gene: TRBV20-1
CDR3aa: SANRRRPSLKDEQY

j_gene: TRBJ1-6
v_gene: TRBV7-9
CDR3aa: ASSLLADSPLH

j_gene: TRBJ1-1
v_gene: TRBV20-1
CDR3aa: SASDSGTEAF

j_gene: TRBJ1-2
v_gene: TRBV5-1
CDR3aa: ASSTVGLDGYT

j_gene: TRBJ2-7
v_gene: TRBV9
CDR3aa: ASSAPRDRGFYEQY

j_gene: TRBJ2-1
v_gene: TRBV5-1
CDR3aa: ASSYGPYNEQF

j_gene: TRBJ1-2
v_gene: TRBV12-3/TRBV12-4
CDR3aa: ASSLVAGPYGYT

j_gene: TRBJ2-1
v_gene: TRBV20-1
CDR3aa: SAGSGSAAYNEQF

j_gene: TRBJ2-3
v_gene: TRBV20-1
CDR3aa: SAGGVESSTDTQY

j_gene: TRBJ2-5
v_gene: TRBV19
CDR3aa: ASRVHSGQETQY

j_gene: TRBJ2-7
v_gene: TRBV30
CDR3aa: AWSVAGFYGEQY

j_gene: TRBJ2-7
v_gene: TRBV7-6
CDR3aa: ASSLAASGKPYEQY

j_gene: TRBJ2-3
v_gene: TRBV5-1
CDR3aa: ASRDQGSSVDTQY

j_gene: TRBJ2-3
v_gene: TRBV10-3
CDR3aa: AISERGHSADTQY

j_gene: TRBJ2-3
v_gene: TRBV11-2
CDR3aa: ASSFGGRERTDTQY

j_gene: TRBJ2-5
v_gene: TRBV20-1
CDR3aa: SANYAPSQETQY

j_gene: TRBJ2-5
v_gene: TRBV5-6
CDR3aa: ASSLIPSGVGETQY

j_gene: TRBJ1-1
v_gene: TRBV13
CDR3aa: ASTPRTGPPAF

j_gene: TRBJ2-5
v_gene: TRBV15
CDR3aa: ATSRGTQKGETQY

j_gene: TRBJ1-5
v_gene: TRBV3-1
CDR3aa: ASSQGGQGLGNQPQH

j_gene: TRBJ1-1
v_gene: TRBV6-2/TRBV6-3
CDR3aa: ASSYARANTEAF

j_gene: TRBJ2-3
v_gene: TRBV30
CDR3aa: AWSVRGGDTQY

j_gene: TRBJ2-7
v_gene: TRBV5-6
CDR3aa: ASSLSWASREQY

j_gene: TRBJ2-6
v_gene: TRBV5-6
CDR3aa: ASSLEGSGANVLT

j_gene: TRBJ2-3
v_gene: TRBV20-1
CDR3aa: SARVGSTDTQY

j_gene: TRBJ1-4
v_gene: TRBV5-5
CDR3aa: ASSLTSGGYPEKLF

j_gene: TRBJ1-5
v_gene: TRBV24-1
CDR3aa: ATSEEGARQPQH

j_gene: TRBJ2-3
v_gene: TRBV24-1
CDR3aa: ATSGGTSFTDTQY

j_gene: TRBJ1-2
v_gene: TRBV5-5
CDR3aa: ASSSGRGQGDNYGYT

j_gene: TRBJ2-1
v_gene: TRBV7-2
CDR3aa: ASSLYSGPRNEQF

j_gene: TRBJ1-1
v_gene: TRBV9
CDR3aa: ASSVETQFTEAF

j_gene: TRBJ2-1
v_gene: TRBV7-7
CDR3aa: ASSLAWGSEQF

j_gene: TRBJ2-1
v_gene: TRBV10-3
CDR3aa: AISESGFYNEQF

j_gene: TRBJ2-5
v_gene: TRBV20-1
CDR3aa: SARRRAGDQETQY

j_gene: TRBJ2-7
v_gene: TRBV5-1
CDR3aa: ASSFTSGRAHEQY

j_gene: TRBJ2-2
v_gene: TRBV20-1
CDR3aa: SARVDTGELF

j_gene: TRBJ2-5
v_gene: TRBV19
CDR3aa: ASSSRQGVGQETQY

j_gene: TRBJ2-3
v_gene: TRBV7-3
CDR3aa: ASSPMGGATDTQY

j_gene: TRBJ2-7
v_gene: TRBV20-1
CDR3aa: SARVTRAYEQY

j_gene: TRBJ2-3
v_gene: TRBV12-3/TRBV12-4
CDR3aa: ASSFVSGGGATDTQY

j_gene: TRBJ1-3
v_gene: TRBV29-1
CDR3aa: SVFKETAGNTIY

j_gene: TRBJ2-7
v_gene: TRBV5-1
CDR3aa: ASSTGGTGYEQY

j_gene: TRBJ2-7
v_gene: TRBV2
CDR3aa: ASRRGQVIHEQY

j_gene: TRBJ1-2
v_gene: TRBV20-1
CDR3aa: SARDVGNGYT

j_gene: TRBJ2-3
v_gene: TRBV6-2/TRBV6-3
CDR3aa: ASTTNRDRTQY